This T cell receptor beta chain was documented in a study of T-cell reconstitution after alpha-beta-depleted transplantation in children. The table lists this clonotype with many counts. Antigen unknown. CDR3 length: 13 amino acids. V gave up 10 bases and J gave up 2 bases, with 9 bases separating them. Study-level results: T-cell numbers and diversity, one year after transplant, stemmed largely from T cells that were newly produced.

TCRbeta library preparation incorporated unique molecular identifiers. TCRdb fed the PCR reads into MiXCR, producing one record per CDR3 protein. This sample carries 200,000 to 300,000 distinct CDR3 sequences, over 20% of them seen once, and the ten largest clones take 2.6%. The receptor's source is a girl aged 2 to 10 with Fanconi anemia, due to receive a stem cell transplant. This chain links TRBV12-3 or TRBV12-4 with TRBJ2-6; D uncertain. Here the sequenced sample was PBMCs, taken before TCRalphabeta/CD19-depleted stem cell transplant. DNA of the CDR3: TGTGCCACCTTTAGTGCTGGGGCCAACGTCCTGACTTTC. Translating gives CATFSAGANVLTF.